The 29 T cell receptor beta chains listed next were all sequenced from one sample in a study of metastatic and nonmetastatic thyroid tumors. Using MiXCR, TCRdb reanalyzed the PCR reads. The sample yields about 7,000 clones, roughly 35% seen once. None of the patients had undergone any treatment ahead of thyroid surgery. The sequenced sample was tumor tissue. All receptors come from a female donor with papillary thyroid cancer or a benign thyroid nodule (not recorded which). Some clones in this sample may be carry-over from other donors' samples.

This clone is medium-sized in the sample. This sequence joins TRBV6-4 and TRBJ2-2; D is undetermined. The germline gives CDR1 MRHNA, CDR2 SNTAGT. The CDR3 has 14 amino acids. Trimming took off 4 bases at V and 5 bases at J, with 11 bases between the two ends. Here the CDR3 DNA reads TGTGCCAGCAGTGTCATGGGGTGGACCGGGGAGCTGTTTTTT. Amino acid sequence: CASSVMGWTGELFF.

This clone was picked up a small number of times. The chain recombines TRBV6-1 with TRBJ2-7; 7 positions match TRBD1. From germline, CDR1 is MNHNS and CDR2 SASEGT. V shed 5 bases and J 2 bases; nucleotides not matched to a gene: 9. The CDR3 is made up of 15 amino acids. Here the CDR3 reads CASSRSGTETYEQYF. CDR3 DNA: TGTGCCAGCAGTCGATCCGGGACAGAGACCTACGAGCAGTACTTC.

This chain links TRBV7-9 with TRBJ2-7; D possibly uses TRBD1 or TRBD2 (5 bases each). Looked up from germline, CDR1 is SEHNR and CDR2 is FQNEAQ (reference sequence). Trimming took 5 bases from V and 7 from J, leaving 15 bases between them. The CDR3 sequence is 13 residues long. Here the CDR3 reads CASSLEGLGEQYF. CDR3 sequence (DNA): TGTGCCAGCAGCCTAGAGGGGTTAGGGGAGCAGTACTTC.

CDR3: CASSGTGFMNTEAFF. In nucleotides, the CDR3 is TGTGCCAGCAGTGGGACAGGGTTTATGAACACTGAAGCTTTCTTT. This chain uses TRBV2 with TRBJ1-1; 8 bases align to TRBD1. Germline CDR1 is SNHLY and CDR2 is FYNNEI. The CDR3 spans 15 residues. Unmatched junction bases numbered 4, after V lost 4 bases and J lost 0 bases.

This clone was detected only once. CDR3 loop: CSATQLAGGLRETQYF. The CDR3 DNA reads TGCAGTGCCACTCAACTAGCGGGAGGGCTGAGAGAGACCCAGTACTTC. The chain carries TRBV20-1 and TRBJ2-5, with 13 bases fitting TRBD2. J gave up 4 bases and V 6 bases, and 11 bases lay outside the gene matches. This CDR3 contains 16 residues. Germline loops: CDR1 DFQATT, CDR2 SNEGSKA (reference sequence).

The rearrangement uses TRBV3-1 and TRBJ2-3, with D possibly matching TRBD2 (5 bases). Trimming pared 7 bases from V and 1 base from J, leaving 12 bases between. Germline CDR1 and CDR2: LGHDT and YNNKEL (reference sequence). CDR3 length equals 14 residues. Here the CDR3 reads CASKRELGTDTQYF. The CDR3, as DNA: TGTGCCAGCAAAAGGGAGTTAGGCACAGATACGCAGTATTTT.

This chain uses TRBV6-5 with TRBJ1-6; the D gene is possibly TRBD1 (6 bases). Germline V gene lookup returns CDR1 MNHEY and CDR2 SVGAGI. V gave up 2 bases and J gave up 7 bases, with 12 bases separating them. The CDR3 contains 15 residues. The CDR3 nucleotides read TGTGCCAGCAGTTACACTCCAGGGGACAATTCACCCCTCCACTTT. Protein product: CASSYTPGDNSPLHF.

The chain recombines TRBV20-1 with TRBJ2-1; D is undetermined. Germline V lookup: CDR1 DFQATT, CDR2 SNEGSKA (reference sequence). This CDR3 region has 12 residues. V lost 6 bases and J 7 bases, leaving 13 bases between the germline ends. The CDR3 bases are TGCAGTGCGTTACCCCTGAGGAATGAGCAGTTCTTC. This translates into CSALPLRNEQFF.

The CDR3 coding sequence is TGTGCCTGGAGTGTAGCGCGAAATACGAACGGAAAACTGTTTTTT. The encoded protein is CAWSVARNTNGKLFF. J is TRBJ1-4 and V is TRBV30; D gene ambiguous. Germline loops: CDR1 GTSNPN, CDR2 SVGIG (reference sequence). V was cut by 0 bases and J by 10 bases, with 18 bases left in between. CDR3 length equals 15 residues.

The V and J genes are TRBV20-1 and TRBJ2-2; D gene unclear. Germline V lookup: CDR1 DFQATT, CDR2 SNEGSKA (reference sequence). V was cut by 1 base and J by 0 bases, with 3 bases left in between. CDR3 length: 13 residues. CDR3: CSARVSNTGELFF. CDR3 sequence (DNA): TGCAGTGCTAGAGTGTCGAACACCGGGGAGCTGTTTTTT.

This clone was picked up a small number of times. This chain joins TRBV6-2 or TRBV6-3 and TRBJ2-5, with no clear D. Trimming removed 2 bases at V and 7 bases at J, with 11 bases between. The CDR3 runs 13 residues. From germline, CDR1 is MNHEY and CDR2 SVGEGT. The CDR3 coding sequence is TGTGCCAGCAGTTACGTTTTGCCGGCGACCCAGTACTTC. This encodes CASSYVLPATQYF.

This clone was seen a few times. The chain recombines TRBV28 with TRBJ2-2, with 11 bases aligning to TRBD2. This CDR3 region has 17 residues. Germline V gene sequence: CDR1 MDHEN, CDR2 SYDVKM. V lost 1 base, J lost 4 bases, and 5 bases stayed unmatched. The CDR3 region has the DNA TGTGCCAGCAGTTTATTAAGGACTAGCGGGCCCACCGGGGAGCTGTTTTTT. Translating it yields CASSLLRTSGPTGELFF.

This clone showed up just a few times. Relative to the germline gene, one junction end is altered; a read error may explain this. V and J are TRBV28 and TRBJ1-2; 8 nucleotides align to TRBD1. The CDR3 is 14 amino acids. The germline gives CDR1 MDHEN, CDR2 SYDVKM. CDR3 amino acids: CAGSRDRGTDGYAF. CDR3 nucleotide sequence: TGTGCCGGCAGCCGCGACAGGGGCACCGATGGCTACGCCTTC.

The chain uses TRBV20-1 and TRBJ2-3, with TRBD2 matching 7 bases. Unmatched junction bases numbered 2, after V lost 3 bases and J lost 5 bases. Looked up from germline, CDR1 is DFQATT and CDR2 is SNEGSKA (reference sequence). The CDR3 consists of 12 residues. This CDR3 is CSARKREDTQYF. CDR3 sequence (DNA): TGCAGTGCTAGGAAGCGGGAAGATACGCAGTATTTT.

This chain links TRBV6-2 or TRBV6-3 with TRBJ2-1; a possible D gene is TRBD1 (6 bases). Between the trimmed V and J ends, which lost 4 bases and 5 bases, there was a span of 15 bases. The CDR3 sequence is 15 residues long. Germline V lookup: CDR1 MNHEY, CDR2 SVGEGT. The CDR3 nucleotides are TGTGCCAGCAGTTCCGGACAGCCGTCCAACAATGAGCAGTTCTTC. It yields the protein CASSSGQPSNNEQFF.

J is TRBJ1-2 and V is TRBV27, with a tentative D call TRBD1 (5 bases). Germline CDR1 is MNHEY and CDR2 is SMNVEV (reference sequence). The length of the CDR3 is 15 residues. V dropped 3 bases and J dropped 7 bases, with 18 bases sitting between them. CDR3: CASSFHGGGMGGYTF. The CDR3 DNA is TGTGCCAGCAGTTTCCACGGGGGGGGAATGGGTGGCTACACCTTC.

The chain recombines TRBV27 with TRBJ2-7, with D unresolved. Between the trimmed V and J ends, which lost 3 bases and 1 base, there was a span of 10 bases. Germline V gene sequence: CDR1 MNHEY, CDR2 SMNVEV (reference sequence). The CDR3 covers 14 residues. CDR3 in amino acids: CASSFGHQSYEQYF. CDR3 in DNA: TGTGCCAGCAGTTTTGGGCACCAATCCTACGAGCAGTACTTC.

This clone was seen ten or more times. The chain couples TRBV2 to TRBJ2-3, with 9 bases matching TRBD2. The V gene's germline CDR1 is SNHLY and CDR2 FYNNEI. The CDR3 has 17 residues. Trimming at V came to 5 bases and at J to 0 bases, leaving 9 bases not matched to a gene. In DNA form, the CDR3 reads TGTGCCAGCAGTCGCGGACTAGCGCAAACTAGCACAGATACGCAGTATTTT. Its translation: CASSRGLAQTSTDTQYF.

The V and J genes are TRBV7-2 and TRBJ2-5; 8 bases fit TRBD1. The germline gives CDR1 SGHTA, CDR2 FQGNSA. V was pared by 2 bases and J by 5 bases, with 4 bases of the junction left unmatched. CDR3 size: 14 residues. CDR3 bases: TGTGCCAGCAGCTTATCGACAGGGGCGGAGACCCAGTACTTC. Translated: CASSLSTGAETQYF. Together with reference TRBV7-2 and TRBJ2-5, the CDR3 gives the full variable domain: GAGVSQSPSNKVTEKGKDVELRCDPISGHTALYWYRQSLGQGLEFLIYFQGNSAPDKSGLPSDRFSAERTGGSVSTLTIQRTQQEDSAVYLCASSLSTGAETQYFGPGTRLLVL.

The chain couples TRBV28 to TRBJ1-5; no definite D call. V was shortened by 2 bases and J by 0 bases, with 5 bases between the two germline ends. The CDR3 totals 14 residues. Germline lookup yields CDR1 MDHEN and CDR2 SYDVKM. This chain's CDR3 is CASSLGSSNQPQHF. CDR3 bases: TGTGCCAGCAGTTTAGGGAGTAGCAATCAGCCCCAGCATTTT.

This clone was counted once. The CDR3 nucleotides are TGCGCCAGCAGCTTGGCGGGGACTAGCGGGAGTGGTCAAGAGACCCAGTACTTC. Amino acid sequence: CASSLAGTSGSGQETQYF. The rearrangement links TRBV5-1 to TRBJ2-5, with TRBD2 identical over 14 bases. The CDR3 length is 18 residues. The germline gives CDR1 SGHRS, CDR2 YFSETQ. V lost 0 bases, J lost 2 bases, and 6 bases stayed unmatched.

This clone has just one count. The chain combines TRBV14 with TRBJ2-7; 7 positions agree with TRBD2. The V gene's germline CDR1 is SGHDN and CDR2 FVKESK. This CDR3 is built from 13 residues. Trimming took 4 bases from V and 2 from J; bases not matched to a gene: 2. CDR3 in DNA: TGTGCCAGCAGCCGCGGGGGAACCTACGAGCAGTACTTC. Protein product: CASSRGGTYEQYF. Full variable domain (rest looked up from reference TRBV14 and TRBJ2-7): EAGVTQFPSHSVIEKGQTVTLRCDPISGHDNLYWYRRVMGKEIKFLLHFVKESKQDESGMPNNRFLAERTGGTYSTLKVQPAELEDSGVYFCASSRGGTYEQYFGPGTRLTVT.

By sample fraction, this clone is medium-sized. In nucleotides, the CDR3 is TGTGCCAGCAGGACAGGGTTGGACTATGGCTACACCTTC. This codes for CASRTGLDYGYTF. The genes are TRBV6-1 and TRBJ1-2; 7 bases fit TRBD1. The trim removed 6 bases at V and 3 bases at J, leaving 4 bases unmatched. The CDR3 has 13 residues. The V gene's germline CDR1 is MNHNS and CDR2 SASEGT.

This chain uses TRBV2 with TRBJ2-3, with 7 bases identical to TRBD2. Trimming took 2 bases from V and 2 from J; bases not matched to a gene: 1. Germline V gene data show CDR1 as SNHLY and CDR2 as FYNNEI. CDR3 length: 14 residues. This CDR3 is CASSELAVTDTQYF. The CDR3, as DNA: TGTGCCAGCAGTGAACTAGCGGTCACAGATACGCAGTATTTT. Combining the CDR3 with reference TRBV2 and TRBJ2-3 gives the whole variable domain EPEVTQTPSHQVTQMGQEVILRCVPISNHLYFYWYRQILGQKVEFLVSFYNNEISEKSEIFDDQFSVERPDGSNFTLKIRSTKLEDSAMYFCASSELAVTDTQYFGPGTRLTVL.

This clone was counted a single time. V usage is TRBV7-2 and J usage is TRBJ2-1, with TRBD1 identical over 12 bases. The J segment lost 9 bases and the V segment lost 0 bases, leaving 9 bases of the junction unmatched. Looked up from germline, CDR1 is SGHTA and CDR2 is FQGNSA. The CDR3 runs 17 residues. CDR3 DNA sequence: TGTGCCAGCAGCTTAGCGGTTCCGGGACAGGGGGCCGGTGAGCAGTTCTTC. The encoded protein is CASSLAVPGQGAGEQFF.

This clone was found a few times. CDR3 in amino acids: CASTSGTGSYEQYF. The CDR3 DNA sequence: TGTGCCAGCACCTCCGGGACAGGGTCCTACGAGCAGTACTTC. The rearrangement joins TRBV6-1 to TRBJ2-7; 9 bases line up with TRBD1. This CDR3 is 14 amino acids long. V trimming: 7 bases; J trimming: 1 base; junction bases outside the gene matches: 5. Germline CDR1 reads MNHNS; CDR2 reads SASEGT.

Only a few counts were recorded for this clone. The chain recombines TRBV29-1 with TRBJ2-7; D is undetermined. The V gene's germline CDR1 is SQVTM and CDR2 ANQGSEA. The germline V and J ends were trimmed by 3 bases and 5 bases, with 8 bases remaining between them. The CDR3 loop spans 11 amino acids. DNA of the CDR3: TGCAGCGTTGAGTGGCTCCACGAGCAGTACTTC. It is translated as CSVEWLHEQYF.

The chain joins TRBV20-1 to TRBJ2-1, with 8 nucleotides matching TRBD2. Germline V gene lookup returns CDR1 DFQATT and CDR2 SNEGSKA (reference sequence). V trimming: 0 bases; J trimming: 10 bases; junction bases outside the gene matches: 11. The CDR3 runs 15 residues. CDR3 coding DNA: TGCAGTGCTAGAGATTCGAGACTAGCGATAAGGGAGCAGTTCTTC. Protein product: CSARDSRLAIREQFF.

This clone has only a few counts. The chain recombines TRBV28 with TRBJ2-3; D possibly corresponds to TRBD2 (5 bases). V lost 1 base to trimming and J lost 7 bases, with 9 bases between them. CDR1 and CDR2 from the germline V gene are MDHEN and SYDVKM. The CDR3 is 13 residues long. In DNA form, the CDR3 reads TGTGCCAGCAGTTTATCAACGGGGAATACGCAGTATTTT. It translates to CASSLSTGNTQYF.